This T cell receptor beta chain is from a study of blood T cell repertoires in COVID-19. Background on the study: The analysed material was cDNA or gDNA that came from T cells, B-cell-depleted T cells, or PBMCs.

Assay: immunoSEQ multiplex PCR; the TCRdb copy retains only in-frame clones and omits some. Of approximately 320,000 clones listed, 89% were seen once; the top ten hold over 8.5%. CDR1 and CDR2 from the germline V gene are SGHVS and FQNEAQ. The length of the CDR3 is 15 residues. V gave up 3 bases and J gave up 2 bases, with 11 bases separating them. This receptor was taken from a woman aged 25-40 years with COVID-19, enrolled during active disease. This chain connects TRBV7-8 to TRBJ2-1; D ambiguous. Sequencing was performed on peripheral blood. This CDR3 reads CASSLIVGTYNEQFF. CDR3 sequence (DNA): TGTGCCAGCAGCTTGATTGTGGGCACCTACAATGAGCAGTTCTTC. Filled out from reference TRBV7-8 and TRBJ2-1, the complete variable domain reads GAGVSQSPRYKVAKRGQDVALRCDPISGHVSLFWYQQALGQGPEFLTYFQNEAQLDKSGLPSDRFFAERPEGSVSTLKIQRTQQEDSAVYLCASSLIVGTYNEQFFGPGTRLTVL.